The T cell receptor beta chain under discussion was sequenced for a study of cytotoxic CD8 clonotypes in ibrutinib-treated CLL. There are a few counts of this clone. This CDR3 is 17 amino acids long. V was pared by 7 bases and J by 3 bases, with 15 bases of the junction left unmatched. CDR1 and CDR2 from the germline V gene are MDHEN and SYDVKM. TCRdb keeps only in-frame clones here, not all; method: immunoSEQ multiplex PCR. Of 250,000 to 350,000 clones listed, about 72% are singletons. Investigators sourced approximately 2 micrograms of genomic DNA from cryopreserved PBMCs for TCR beta libraries. This specimen consisted of PBMCs, obtained at disease progression, from a patient treated with ibrutinib. This TCR was sampled from a human donor with chronic lymphocytic leukemia. This chain connects TRBV28 to TRBJ2-7; TRBD2 aligns across 10 bases. The CDR3 coding sequence is TGTGCCAGCATCACACCCCTTGCAGCGGGAGGGGTCTACGAGCAGTACTTC. Its translation is CASITPLAAGGVYEQYF.